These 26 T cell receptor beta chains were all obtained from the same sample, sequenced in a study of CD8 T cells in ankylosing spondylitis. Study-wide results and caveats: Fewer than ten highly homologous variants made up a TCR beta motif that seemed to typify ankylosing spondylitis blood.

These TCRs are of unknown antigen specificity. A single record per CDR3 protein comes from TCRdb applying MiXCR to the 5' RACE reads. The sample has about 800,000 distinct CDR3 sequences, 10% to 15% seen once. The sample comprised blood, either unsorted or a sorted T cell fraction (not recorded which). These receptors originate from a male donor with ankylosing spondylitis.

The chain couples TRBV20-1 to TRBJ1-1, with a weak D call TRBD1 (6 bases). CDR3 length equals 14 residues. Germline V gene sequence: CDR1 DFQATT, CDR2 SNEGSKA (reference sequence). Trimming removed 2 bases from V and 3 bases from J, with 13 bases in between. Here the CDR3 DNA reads TGCAGTGCTAGACGGGGAGGGGGGTACACTGAAGCTTTCTTT. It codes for CSARRGGGYTEAFF.

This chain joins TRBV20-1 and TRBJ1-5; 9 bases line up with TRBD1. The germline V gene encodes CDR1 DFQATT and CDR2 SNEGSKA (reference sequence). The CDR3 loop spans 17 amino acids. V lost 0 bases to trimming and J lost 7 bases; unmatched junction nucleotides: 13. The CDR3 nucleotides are TGCAGTGCTAGAGAAGGTGGGGGACAGGGTGTTATCCAGCCCCAGCATTTT. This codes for CSAREGGGQGVIQPQHF.

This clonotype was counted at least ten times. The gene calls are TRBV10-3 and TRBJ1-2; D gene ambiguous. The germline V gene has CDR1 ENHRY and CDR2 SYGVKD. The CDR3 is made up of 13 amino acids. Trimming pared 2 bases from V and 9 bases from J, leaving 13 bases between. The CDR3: CAISEMQEDRYTF. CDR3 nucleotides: TGTGCCATCAGTGAGATGCAAGAAGATCGCTACACCTTC.

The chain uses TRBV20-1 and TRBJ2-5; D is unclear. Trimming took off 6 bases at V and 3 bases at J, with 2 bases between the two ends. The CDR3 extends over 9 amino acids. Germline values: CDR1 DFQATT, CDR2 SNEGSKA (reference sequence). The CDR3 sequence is CSAKETQYF. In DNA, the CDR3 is TGCAGTGCAAAAGAGACCCAGTACTTC.

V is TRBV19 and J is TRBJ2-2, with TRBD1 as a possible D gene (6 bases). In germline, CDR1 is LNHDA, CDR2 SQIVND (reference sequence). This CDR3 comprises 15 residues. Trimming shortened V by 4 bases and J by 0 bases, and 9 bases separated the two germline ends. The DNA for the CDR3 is TGTGCCAGTAGTAAACAGGGTTCGAACACCGGGGAGCTGTTTTTT. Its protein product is CASSKQGSNTGELFF.

CDR3 nucleotides: TGTGCCAGCACCGCTCGGGGGGCTAACACAGATACGCAGTATTTT. This sequence encodes CASTARGANTDTQYF. V gene TRBV7-9 combines with J gene TRBJ2-3; possible D gene TRBD2, 7 bases. V lost 7 bases and J lost 2, with 16 bases in between. The germline V gene encodes CDR1 SEHNR and CDR2 FQNEAQ (reference sequence). CDR3 length: 15 amino acids.

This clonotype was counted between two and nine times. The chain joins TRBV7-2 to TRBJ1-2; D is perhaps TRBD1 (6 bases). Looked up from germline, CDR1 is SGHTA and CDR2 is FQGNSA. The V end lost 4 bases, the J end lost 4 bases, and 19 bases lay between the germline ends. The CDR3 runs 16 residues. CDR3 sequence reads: CASSSDAVTGGYGYTF. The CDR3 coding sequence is TGTGCCAGCAGCTCCGATGCTGTGACAGGAGGCTATGGCTACACCTTC.

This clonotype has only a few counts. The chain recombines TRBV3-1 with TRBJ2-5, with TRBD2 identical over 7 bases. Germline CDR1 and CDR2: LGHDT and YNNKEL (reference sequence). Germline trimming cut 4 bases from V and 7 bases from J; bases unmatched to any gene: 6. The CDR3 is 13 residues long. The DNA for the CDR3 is TGTGCCAGCAGCCCGGCCCCGGGAGGGACCCAGTACTTC. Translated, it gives CASSPAPGGTQYF.

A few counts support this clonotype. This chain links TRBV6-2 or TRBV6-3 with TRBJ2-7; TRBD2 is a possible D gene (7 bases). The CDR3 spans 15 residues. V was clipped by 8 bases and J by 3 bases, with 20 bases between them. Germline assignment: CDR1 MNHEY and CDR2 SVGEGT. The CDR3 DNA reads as TGTGCCAGCCAGGAGGAGGAGGGGGAGGGCTACGAGCAGTACTTC. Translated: CASQEEEGEGYEQYF.

Here the CDR3 reads CASSQTGSGELFF. The DNA for the CDR3 is TGCGCCAGCAGCCAGACAGGGTCCGGGGAGCTGTTTTTT. This chain uses TRBV5-1 with TRBJ2-2; 7 bases match TRBD1. The CDR3 has 13 residues. From germline, CDR1 is SGHRS and CDR2 YFSETQ. Trimming at V came to 4 bases and at J to 6 bases, leaving 3 bases not matched to a gene.

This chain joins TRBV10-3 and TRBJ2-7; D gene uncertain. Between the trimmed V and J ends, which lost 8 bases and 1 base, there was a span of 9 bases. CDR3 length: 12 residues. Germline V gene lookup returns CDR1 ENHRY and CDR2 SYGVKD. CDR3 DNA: TGTGCCATCCTTGATCGGTCCTACGAGCAGTACTTC. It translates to CAILDRSYEQYF.

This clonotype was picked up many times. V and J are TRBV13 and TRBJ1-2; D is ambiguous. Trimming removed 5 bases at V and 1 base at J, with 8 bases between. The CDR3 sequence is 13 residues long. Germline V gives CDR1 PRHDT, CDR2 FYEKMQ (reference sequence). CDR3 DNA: TGTGCCAGCAGCCGCAATGTTAACTATGGCTACACCTTC. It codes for CASSRNVNYGYTF. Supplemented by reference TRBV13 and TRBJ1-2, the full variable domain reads AAGVIQSPRHLIKEKRETATLKCYPIPRHDTVYWYQQGPGQDPQFLISFYEKMQSDKGSIPDRFSAQQFSDYHSELNMSSLELGDSALYFCASSRNVNYGYTFGSGTRLTVV.

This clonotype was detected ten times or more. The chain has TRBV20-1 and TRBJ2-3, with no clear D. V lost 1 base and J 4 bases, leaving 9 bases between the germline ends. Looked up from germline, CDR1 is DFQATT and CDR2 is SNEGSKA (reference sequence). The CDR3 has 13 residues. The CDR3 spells CSARVHSSDTQYF. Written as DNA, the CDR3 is TGCAGTGCTAGAGTTCACAGCTCAGATACGCAGTATTTT.

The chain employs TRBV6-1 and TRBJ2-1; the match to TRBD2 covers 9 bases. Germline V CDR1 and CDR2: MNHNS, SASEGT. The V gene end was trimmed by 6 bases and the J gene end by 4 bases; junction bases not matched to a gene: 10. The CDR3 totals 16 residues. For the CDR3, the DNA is TGTGCCAGCAGCCCGAGGAGCGGGAGGAAGTACAATGAGCAGTTCTTC. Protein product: CASSPRSGRKYNEQFF.

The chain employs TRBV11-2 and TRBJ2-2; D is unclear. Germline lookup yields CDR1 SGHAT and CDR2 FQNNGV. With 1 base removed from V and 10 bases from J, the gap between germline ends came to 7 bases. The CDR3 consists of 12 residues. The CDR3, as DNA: TGTGCCAGCAGCTTAGTTTTTTCGGAGCTGTTTTTT. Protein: CASSLVFSELFF.

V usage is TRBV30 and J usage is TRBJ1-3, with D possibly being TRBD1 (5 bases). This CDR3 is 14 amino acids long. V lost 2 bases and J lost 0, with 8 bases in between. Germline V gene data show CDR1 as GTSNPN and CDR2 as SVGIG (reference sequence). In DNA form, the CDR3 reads TGTGCCTGGAGTCAGGGTTACTCTGGAAACACCATATATTTT. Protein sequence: CAWSQGYSGNTIYF. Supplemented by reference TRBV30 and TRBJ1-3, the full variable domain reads SQTIHQWPATLVQPVGSPLSLECTVEGTSNPNLYWYRQAAGRGLQLLFYSVGIGQISSEVPQNLSASRPQDRQFILSSKKLLLSDSGFYLCAWSQGYSGNTIYFGEGSWLTVV.

This chain's CDR3 is CASSLYRFETQYF. The CDR3 DNA sequence: TGTGCCAGCAGTCTCTACAGGTTCGAGACCCAGTACTTC. This chain uses TRBV6-6 with TRBJ2-5; D possibly corresponds to TRBD1 (5 bases). Germline V CDR1 and CDR2: MNHNY, SVGAGI (reference sequence). V was trimmed by 5 bases and J by 5 bases, leaving 12 bases between them. The CDR3 has 13 amino acids.

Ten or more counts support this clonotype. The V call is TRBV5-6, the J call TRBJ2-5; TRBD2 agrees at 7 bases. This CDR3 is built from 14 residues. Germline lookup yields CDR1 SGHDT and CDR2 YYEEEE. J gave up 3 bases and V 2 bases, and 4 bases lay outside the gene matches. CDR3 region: CASSLREGEETQYF. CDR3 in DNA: TGTGCCAGCAGCTTAAGGGAGGGCGAAGAGACCCAGTACTTC.

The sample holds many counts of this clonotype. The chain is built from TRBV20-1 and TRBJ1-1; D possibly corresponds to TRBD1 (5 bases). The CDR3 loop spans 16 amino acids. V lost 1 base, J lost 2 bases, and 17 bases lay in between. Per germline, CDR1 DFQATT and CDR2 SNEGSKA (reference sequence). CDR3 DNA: TGCAGTGCTAGAGCCCTAGAATACAGGAGAAACACTGAAGCTTTCTTT. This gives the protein CSARALEYRRNTEAFF.

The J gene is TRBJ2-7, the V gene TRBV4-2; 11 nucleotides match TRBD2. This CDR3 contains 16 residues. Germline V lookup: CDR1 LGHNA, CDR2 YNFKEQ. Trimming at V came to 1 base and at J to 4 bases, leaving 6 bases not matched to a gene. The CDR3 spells CASSQGTSGRRYEQYF. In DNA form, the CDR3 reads TGTGCCAGCAGCCAAGGAACTAGCGGGAGACGATACGAGCAGTACTTC.

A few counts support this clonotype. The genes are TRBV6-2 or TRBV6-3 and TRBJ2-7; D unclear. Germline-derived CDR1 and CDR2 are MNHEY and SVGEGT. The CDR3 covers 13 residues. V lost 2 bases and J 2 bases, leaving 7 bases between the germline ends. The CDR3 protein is CASSYSFTYEQYF. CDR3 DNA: TGTGCCAGCAGTTACAGCTTCACCTACGAGCAGTACTTC.

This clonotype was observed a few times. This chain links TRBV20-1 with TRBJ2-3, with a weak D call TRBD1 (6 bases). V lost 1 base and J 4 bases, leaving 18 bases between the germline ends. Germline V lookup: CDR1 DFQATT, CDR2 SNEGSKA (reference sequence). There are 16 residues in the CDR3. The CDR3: CSARVVGKGDADTQYF. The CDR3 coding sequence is TGCAGTGCTAGAGTGGTAGGCAAGGGGGATGCAGATACGCAGTATTTT.

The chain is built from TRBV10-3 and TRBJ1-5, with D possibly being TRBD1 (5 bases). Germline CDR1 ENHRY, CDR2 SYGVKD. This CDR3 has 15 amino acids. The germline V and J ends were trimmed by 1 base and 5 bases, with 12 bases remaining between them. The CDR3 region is CAISELFGADQPQHF. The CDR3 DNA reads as TGTGCCATCAGTGAGTTGTTTGGGGCCGATCAGCCCCAGCATTTT.

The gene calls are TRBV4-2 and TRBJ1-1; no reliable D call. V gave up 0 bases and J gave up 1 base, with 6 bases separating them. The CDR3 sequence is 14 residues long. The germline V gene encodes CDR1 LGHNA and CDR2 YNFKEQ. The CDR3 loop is CASSQDQANTEAFF. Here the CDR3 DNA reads TGTGCCAGCAGCCAAGATCAGGCGAACACTGAAGCTTTCTTT.

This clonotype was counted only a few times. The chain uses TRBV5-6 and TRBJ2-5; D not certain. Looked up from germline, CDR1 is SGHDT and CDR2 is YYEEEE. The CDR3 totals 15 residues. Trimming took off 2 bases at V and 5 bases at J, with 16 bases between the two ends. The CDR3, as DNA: TGTGCCAGCAGCTTCATGGTAACTCCCTCGGAGACCCAGTACTTC. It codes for CASSFMVTPSETQYF.

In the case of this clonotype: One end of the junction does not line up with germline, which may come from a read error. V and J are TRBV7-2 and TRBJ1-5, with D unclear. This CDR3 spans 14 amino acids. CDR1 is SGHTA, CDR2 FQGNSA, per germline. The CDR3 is CVSTPWVSNQPQHF. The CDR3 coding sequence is TGTGTCAGCACCCCATGGGTTAGCAATCAGCCCCAGCATTTT.